The clone carrying this T cell receptor beta chain appeared a few times. Antigen specificity is unknown. Expressed TCRB transcripts were sequenced, since all the RNA that had been isolated was reverse transcribed. The method was immunoSEQ multiplex PCR; TCRdb's version includes in-frame clones alone and lacks a portion of them. The sample carries 550,000 to 850,000 clones, roughly 12% recorded once. The record originates from a study of beta chain features in type 1 diabetes. Study-wide results and limits: Shorter TCRB CDR3s, moderately but significantly so, were found in Type 1 diabetes patients in all four CD4+ subsets. For patients, the naive, central memory and Treg TCRB repertoires appeared more alike than for healthy donors.

Trimming pared 3 bases from V and 1 base from J, leaving 15 bases between. Looked up from germline, CDR1 is MNHEY and CDR2 is SMNVEV (reference sequence). CDR3 length: 16 residues. The specimen was naive CD4+ T cells from blood. This chain joins TRBV27 and TRBJ1-2, with D possibly being TRBD1 (5 bases). The sequence was obtained from a man between 18 and 35 years old with type 1 diabetes. This chain's CDR3 is CASSLSGGTLNYGYTF. CDR3 sequence (DNA): TGTGCCAGCAGTTTGTCGGGGGGAACCCTTAACTATGGCTACACCTTC.